The TCR beta chain described here comes from a study of T cell repertoires in cytomegalovirus infection. The wider study: TCR beta signatures that were public indicated CMV infection and matching HLA type.

Germline V gene sequence: CDR1 SGHTA, CDR2 FQGNSA. The CDR3 is 14 amino acids. Unmatched junction bases numbered 5, after V lost 5 bases and J lost 7 bases. Using its own MiXCR run on the reads, TCRdb lists one record per CDR3 protein. The sample has 640,000 or so distinct CDR3 sequences, about 33% seen once; the top ten hold 18%. A remark on this clonotype: Antigen unknown.

Here the sequenced sample was cultured PBMCs, taken from culture after CMV antigen stimulation. The chain links TRBV7-2 to TRBJ2-7, with 13 bases fitting TRBD2. The receptor comes from a human donor in good health (CMV status not recorded). Some clones in this sample may be carry-over from other donors' samples. CDR3 loop: CASSPWTSGSEQYF. CDR3 sequence (DNA): TGTGCCAGCAGCCCGTGGACTAGCGGGAGTGAGCAGTACTTC. Looking up the rest from reference TRBV7-2 and TRBJ2-7 gives the full variable domain: GAGVSQSPSNKVTEKGKDVELRCDPISGHTALYWYRQSLGQGLEFLIYFQGNSAPDKSGLPSDRFSAERTGGSVSTLTIQRTQQEDSAVYLCASSPWTSGSEQYFGPGTRLTVT.